The subject of this entry is one TCR beta chain. Its cognate antigen is unknown. This CDR3 has 14 amino acids. Germline loops: CDR1 GTSNPN, CDR2 SVGIG (reference sequence). Trimming shortened V by 3 bases and J by 5 bases, and 16 bases separated the two germline ends. Using immunoSEQ multiplex PCR, the repertoire was profiled, and TCRdb retains in-frame clones only, with some absent. Here the sample spans approximately 100,000 clones, roughly 92% being singletons. The data were obtained in a study of cytomegalovirus exposure and HLA in healthy donors. Notes on the study in general: It was reported that the classifier diagnosed cytomegalovirus status with high specificity and sensitivity in both the original and validation cohorts. Most observed TCR sequences were rare, whereas some public TCRs were detected in many donors. There were a few CMV-associated chains whose specificity for CMV antigens was confirmed in vitro.

Sequencing was performed on PBMCs. The receptor's source is a woman under 40 in good health and CMV-seropositive. The chain couples TRBV30 to TRBJ1-2; a weak D match, TRBD1 (6 bases). CDR3 nucleotide sequence: TGTGCCTGGAGGGTGGCAGGGGTTAGGTATGGCTACACCTTC. It codes for CAWRVAGVRYGYTF.